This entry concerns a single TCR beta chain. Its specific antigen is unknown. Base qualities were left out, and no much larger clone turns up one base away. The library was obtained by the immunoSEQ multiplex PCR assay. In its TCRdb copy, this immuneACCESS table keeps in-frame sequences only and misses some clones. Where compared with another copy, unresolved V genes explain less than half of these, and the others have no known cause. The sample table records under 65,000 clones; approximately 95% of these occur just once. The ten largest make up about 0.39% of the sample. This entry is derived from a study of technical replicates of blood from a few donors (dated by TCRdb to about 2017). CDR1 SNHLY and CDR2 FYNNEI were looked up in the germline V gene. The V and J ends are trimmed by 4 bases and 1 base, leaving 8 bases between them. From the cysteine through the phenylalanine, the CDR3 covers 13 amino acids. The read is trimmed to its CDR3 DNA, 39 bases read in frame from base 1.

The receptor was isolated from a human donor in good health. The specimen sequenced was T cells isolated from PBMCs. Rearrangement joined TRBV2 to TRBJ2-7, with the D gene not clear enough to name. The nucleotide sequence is TGTGCCAGCAGTGGTGGCGGATCCTACGAGCAGTACTTC. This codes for CASSGGGSYEQYF.